The entry below gives a single T cell receptor (beta chain) sequence along with its context. Its target is not known. This entry belongs to a study of cytomegalovirus exposure and HLA in healthy donors. General study results and limits: In a later analysis, most CMV-associated TCR beta chains appeared HLA-restricted. Presence/absence analyses assumed roughly uniform sequencing depth across donors.

PCR primers comprised 60 Vbeta and 13 Jbeta primers. Using immunoSEQ multiplex PCR, the repertoire was profiled, and TCRdb retains in-frame clones only, with some absent. The sample has roughly 120,000 clones, about 79% seen once; the top ten hold approximately 4%. The length of the CDR3 is 15 residues. The germline gives CDR1 SGDLS, CDR2 YYNGEE. V was pared by 0 bases and J by 4 bases, with 13 bases between. Source material: PBMCs. This TCR came from a man between 25 and 39 years old in good health and CMV-seropositive. The V gene is TRBV9, the J gene TRBJ1-1; TRBD1 might be the D (6 bases). As DNA, the CDR3 is TGTGCCAGCAGCGTAGTGGGCAGGGGTTCCACTGAAGCTTTCTTT. Encoded protein: CASSVVGRGSTEAFF. The full variable domain, its missing parts supplied by reference TRBV9 and TRBJ1-1, is DSGVTQTPKHLITATGQRVTLRCSPRSGDLSVYWYQQSLDQGLQFLIQYYNGEERAKGNILERFSAQQFPDLHSELNLSSLELGDSALYFCASSVVGRGSTEAFFGQGTRLTVV.